These T cell receptor beta chains were read from a single sample in a study of PD-L1 blockade in urothelial cancer. Here immunoSEQ multiplex PCR was the method, and the copy in TCRdb shows in-frame clones only, minus some. The profile covers some 50,000 clones, with 87% appearing a single time and around 15% taken by the ten largest. The sample was PBMCs, taken around atezolizumab (anti-PD-L1) treatment. These receptors were taken from a woman in her sixties with urothelial cancer. CDR3s include the opening cysteine and the closing phenylalanine or tryptophan. The D gene is left open where the match is weak. A clone size is listed for some rows: how often the clone was seen (once, few, many), or a class if it is expanded.

D gene,clone size,V gene,J gene,CDR3 DNA,CDR3 protein
NA,NA,TRBV19,TRBJ1-3,TGTGCCAGTACTTACAACTCTGGAAACACCATATATTTT,CASTYNSGNTIYF
TRBD2,NA,TRBV6-4,TRBJ2-1,TGTGCCAGCAGTGAGGGGACTAGCGGCTACAATGAGCAGTTCTTC,CASSEGTSGYNEQFF
TRBD1,NA,TRBV28,TRBJ2-1,TGTGCCAGCAGTCAACAGGGGACCCCATACAATGAGCAGTTCTTC,CASSQQGTPYNEQFF
TRBD1,NA,TRBV9,TRBJ1-1,TGTGCCAGCAGCCCCCTGGGTGCAGGGGGCACTGAAGCTTTCTTT,CASSPLGAGGTEAFF
NA,NA,TRBV7-8,TRBJ2-5,TGTGCCAGCAGCAAAGGCAGGGGACAAGAGACCCAGTACTTC,CASSKGRGQETQYF
NA,NA,TRBV28,TRBJ2-2,TGTGCCAGCAACATACCGGGATCCGCGAACACCGGGGAGCTGTTTTTT,CASNIPGSANTGELFF
NA,NA,TRBV7-2,TRBJ2-5,TGTGCCAGCAGCTTAACTGGCGTAGGGGACAAAGATTACCAAGAGACCCAGTACTTC,CASSLTGVGDKDYQETQYF
TRBD1,NA,TRBV5-3,TRBJ1-2,TGTGCCAGAAGTCTGGTCCCACAGGGACAGGCGGACTATGGCTACACCTTC,CARSLVPQGQADYGYTF
TRBD1,once,TRBV19,TRBJ1-5,TGTGCCAGTAGTACCCCGGGACAGCTTAGCAATCAGCCCCAGCATTTT,CASSTPGQLSNQPQHF
TRBD1,NA,TRBV19,TRBJ1-1,TGTGCCAGTAGGGGACAGGACTTCACTGAAGCTTTCTTT,CASRGQDFTEAFF
NA,NA,TRBV7-2,TRBJ2-7,TGTGCCAGCAGCTCCAGGACTTCGACCTACGAGCAGTACTTC,CASSSRTSTYEQYF
TRBD2,NA,TRBV5-1,TRBJ2-2,TGCGCCAGCAGCAAGAATCGGGGGGTTGGCACCGGGGAGCTGTTTTTT,CASSKNRGVGTGELFF
NA,NA,TRBV6-5,TRBJ1-5,TGTGCCAGCAGATCCTTTCAGCCCCAGCATTTT,CASRSFQPQHF
TRBD1,NA,TRBV29-1,TRBJ2-7,TGCAGCGTGGGGACAGGGGACAACGAGCAGTACTTC,CSVGTGDNEQYF
TRBD2,NA,TRBV7-2,TRBJ2-3,TGTGCCAGCAGCTTATCCATAGGATCCGGGACTAGCGGCACAGATACGCAGTATTTT,CASSLSIGSGTSGTDTQYF
TRBD1,once,TRBV5-1,TRBJ1-1,TGCGCCAGCAGCTTGAGGGACAGACATGACACTGAAGCTTTCTTT,CASSLRDRHDTEAFF
NA,NA,TRBV28,TRBJ1-1,TGTGCCAGCAGCCTTCTACAGGCTGAAGCTTTCTTT,CASSLLQAEAFF
TRBD1,NA,TRBV19,TRBJ2-3,TGTGCCAGTAGTCAAACCGACAGGGCAGATACGCAGTATTTT,CASSQTDRADTQYF
TRBD1,once,TRBV5-1,TRBJ1-2,TGCGCCAGCAGCACGATGACAGGGGGCAGAGATGGCTACACCTTC,CASSTMTGGRDGYTF
NA,NA,TRBV7-8,TRBJ2-7,TGTGCCAGCAGCTTTAACACGATCTACGAGCAGTACTTC,CASSFNTIYEQYF
NA,NA,TRBV5-4,TRBJ2-3,TGTGCCAGCAGCCGGGACACCACAGATACGCAGTATTTT,CASSRDTTDTQYF
NA,NA,TRBV2,TRBJ2-1,TGTGCCAGCAGTGAAAGGCTAGCCTCCTACAATGAGCAGTTCTTC,CASSERLASYNEQFF
TRBD1,NA,TRBV5-4,TRBJ2-7,TGTGCCAGCAGCCCCGGACAGGCCTTCTACGAGCAGTACTTC,CASSPGQAFYEQYF
NA,once,TRBV11-2,TRBJ2-7,TGTGCCAGCAGCTTAGATCGGGACACCCGGCCGACCTACGAGCAGTACTTC,CASSLDRDTRPTYEQYF
TRBD1,NA,TRBV7-2,TRBJ1-2,TGTGCCAGCAGCTTACCCGGGACAGGGCTGATCTATGGCTACACCTTC,CASSLPGTGLIYGYTF
NA,NA,TRBV29-1,TRBJ2-1,TGCAGCGTTGTGAGTGGCTGGTGGGCAGAGATCAATGAGCAGTTCTTC,CSVVSGWWAEINEQFF
NA,NA,TRBV7-9,TRBJ2-1,TGTGCCAGCAGCCTAAGGAAGGGGACCTACAATGAGCAGTTCTTC,CASSLRKGTYNEQFF
NA,NA,TRBV28,TRBJ1-4,TGTGCCAGCAGTTTAGGACAGAACGGAGAAAAACTGTTTTTT,CASSLGQNGEKLFF
TRBD2,NA,TRBV28,TRBJ2-7,TGTGCCAGCAGTCCCCTTAAACGGACTAGCGGCTACGAGCAGTACTTC,CASSPLKRTSGYEQYF
TRBD2,NA,TRBV4-3,TRBJ2-2,TGCGCCAGCAGCCAGGTAGCGGGATCAAACACCGGGGAGCTGTTTTTT,CASSQVAGSNTGELFF
NA,once,TRBV19,TRBJ1-4,TGTGCCAGTAGTCCGCCGCCCCGACAGGATGAAAAACTGTTTTTT,CASSPPPRQDEKLFF
TRBD1,NA,TRBV4-3,TRBJ2-1,TGCGCCAGCAGCCCGGGACAGCCCCGGGAGCAGTTCTTC,CASSPGQPREQFF
NA,NA,TRBV7-9,TRBJ1-4,TGTGCCAGCAGCCCGCAGACAGCGAATGAAAAACTGTTTTTT,CASSPQTANEKLFF
NA,once,TRBV4-2,TRBJ1-6,TGTGCCAGCAGCCCCTTGGGTGCGGGGAAAGGTTTTTTCTATAATTCACCCCTCCACTTT,CASSPLGAGKGFFYNSPLHF
TRBD1,few,TRBV10-3,TRBJ1-3,TGTGCCATCAGTGAGGACCGGACAGGGGCTGGAAACACCATATATTTT,CAISEDRTGAGNTIYF